This record covers a single T cell receptor (beta chain). This record comes from a study of beta chain features in type 1 diabetes. The sequenced template was cDNA made from the entire isolated RNA. Sequencing was performed with immunoSEQ multiplex PCR; in TCRdb, only in-frame clones are kept and a portion is missing. The sample has 35,000 to 45,000 clones, almost 65% seen once. Germline V CDR1 and CDR2: SGHTA, FQGNSA. This CDR3 region has 13 residues. Trimming removed 1 base at V and 7 bases at J, with 11 bases between. This TCR came from a woman younger than 45 in good health. The sequenced material came from Tregs from blood. The V gene is TRBV7-2, the J gene TRBJ2-7, with D possibly TRBD2 on 5 matching bases. The CDR3 reads CASSLVSWREQYF. CDR3 DNA: TGTGCCAGCAGCTTAGTATCCTGGAGGGAGCAGTACTTC.